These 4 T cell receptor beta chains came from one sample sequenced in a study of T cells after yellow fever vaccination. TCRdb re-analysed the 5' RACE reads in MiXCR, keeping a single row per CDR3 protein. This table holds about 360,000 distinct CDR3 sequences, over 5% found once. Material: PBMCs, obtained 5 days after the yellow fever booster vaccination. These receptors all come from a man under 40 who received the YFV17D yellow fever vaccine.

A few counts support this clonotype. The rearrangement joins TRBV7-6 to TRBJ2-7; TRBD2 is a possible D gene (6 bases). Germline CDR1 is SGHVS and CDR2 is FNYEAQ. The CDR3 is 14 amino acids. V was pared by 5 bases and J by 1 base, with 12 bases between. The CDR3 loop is CASSRSGQSYEQYF. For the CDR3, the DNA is TGTGCCAGCAGCCGCAGCGGGCAGTCCTACGAGCAGTACTTC.

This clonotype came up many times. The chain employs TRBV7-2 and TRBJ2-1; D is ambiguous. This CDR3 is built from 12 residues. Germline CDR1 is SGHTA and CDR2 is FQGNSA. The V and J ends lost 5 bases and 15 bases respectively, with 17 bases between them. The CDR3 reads CASSPNPPALFF. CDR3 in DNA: TGTGCCAGCAGCCCAAACCCCCCAGCCCTGTTCTTC.

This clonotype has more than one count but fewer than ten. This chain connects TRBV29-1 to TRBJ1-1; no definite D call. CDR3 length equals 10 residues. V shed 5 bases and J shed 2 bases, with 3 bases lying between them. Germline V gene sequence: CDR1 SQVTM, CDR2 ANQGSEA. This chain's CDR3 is CSVTNTEAFF. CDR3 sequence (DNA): TGCAGCGTTACAAACACTGAAGCTTTCTTT.

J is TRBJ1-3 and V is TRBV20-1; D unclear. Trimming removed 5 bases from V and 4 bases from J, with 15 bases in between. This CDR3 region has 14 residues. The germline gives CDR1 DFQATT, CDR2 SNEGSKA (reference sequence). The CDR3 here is CSAAPDGRGNTIYF. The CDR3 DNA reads TGCAGTGCTGCCCCCGATGGTCGGGGAAACACCATATATTTT.